Following are 14 T cell receptor beta chains from one sample sequenced in a study of blood T cell repertoires in COVID-19. The data were produced by immunoSEQ multiplex PCR, yet TCRdb's version contains in-frame clones alone and is incomplete. This table holds 200,000 to 300,000 clones, 86% found once. Sequencing was done on a sample of PBMCs or T cells enriched from blood (not recorded which). All receptors come from a woman in her forties or fifties who had recovered from COVID-19.

The chain links TRBV29-1 to TRBJ1-5, with D possibly matching TRBD1 (6 bases). Trimming stripped 6 bases from V and 3 bases from J, with 15 bases between. Germline V CDR1 and CDR2: SQVTM, ANQGSEA. The CDR3 is 14 amino acids. The CDR3 here is CSVSEGTFNQPQHF. In nucleotides, the CDR3 is TGCAGCGTGTCAGAAGGGACATTCAATCAGCCCCAGCATTTT.

The chain links TRBV28 to TRBJ2-7, with TRBD2 identical over 13 bases. After removal of 6 bases from V and 0 bases from J, the junction contained 8 bases not matched to a gene. This CDR3 is 17 amino acids long. The germline CDR1 and CDR2 sequences are MDHEN and SYDVKM. The CDR3, as DNA: TGTGCCAGCAGCCTGGGACTAGCGGGACACACCTCCTACGAGCAGTACTTC. Translation gives CASSLGLAGHTSYEQYF.

In this sample, this clone turned up once. V is TRBV28 and J is TRBJ1-2; D gene uncertain. Germline V gives CDR1 MDHEN, CDR2 SYDVKM. The ends were cut back, 3 bases at V and 6 bases at J, with 8 bases in the middle. CDR3 size: 12 residues. This chain's CDR3 is CASSFGGNGYTF. Here the CDR3 DNA reads TGTGCCAGCAGTTTCGGAGGAAATGGCTACACCTTC.

The V call is TRBV11-2, the J call TRBJ2-2, with D hard to call. The CDR3 contains 15 residues. The ends were cut back, 5 bases at V and 6 bases at J, with 16 bases in the middle. Germline loops: CDR1 SGHAT, CDR2 FQNNGV. The CDR3 sequence is CASSPRFEVPGELFF. CDR3 nucleotides: TGTGCCAGCAGCCCCCGATTTGAGGTTCCCGGGGAGCTGTTTTTT.

J is TRBJ1-2 and V is TRBV12-3 or TRBV12-4, with a weak D call TRBD1 (5 bases). There are 11 residues in the CDR3. Trimming pared 5 bases from V and 6 bases from J, leaving 7 bases between. The CDR3 region is CASSVQDGYTF. DNA for the CDR3: TGTGCCAGCAGTGTACAGGATGGCTACACCTTC.

In this sample, this clone is medium-sized. The CDR3: CASSLIGGRTEAFF. CDR3 in DNA: TGTGCCAGCAGTTTAATCGGGGGTCGGACTGAAGCTTTCTTT. This sequence joins TRBV27 and TRBJ1-1; D perhaps matches TRBD1 (5 bases). The V gene's germline CDR1 is MNHEY and CDR2 SMNVEV (reference sequence). This CDR3 is built from 14 residues. Between the trimmed V and J ends, which lost 2 bases and 5 bases, there was a span of 12 bases.

In this sample, this clone turned up once. J is TRBJ2-5 and V is TRBV4-1, with D tentatively TRBD2 (6 bases). The CDR3 is made up of 16 amino acids. The V end was cut by 1 base, the J end by 5 bases, with 17 bases between. CDR1 MGHRA and CDR2 YSYEKL come from the germline V gene. CDR3 amino acids: CASSQAGRGRVETQYF. The CDR3 nucleotides are TGCGCCAGCAGCCAAGCTGGGCGGGGAAGGGTGGAGACCCAGTACTTC.

The chain combines TRBV4-3 with TRBJ2-2; TRBD1 matches 8 bases. Germline V gene sequence: CDR1 LGHNA, CDR2 YSLEER. CDR3 size: 15 residues. V was clipped by 3 bases and J by 3 bases; unmatched bases: 3. CDR3 amino acids: CASSQADRDTGELFF. CDR3 DNA: TGCGCCAGCAGCCAGGCGGACAGGGACACCGGGGAGCTGTTTTTT.

V is TRBV2 and J is TRBJ1-5; 7 nucleotides match TRBD1. V was clipped by 5 bases and J by 0 bases; unmatched bases: 1. CDR3 length: 14 residues. CDR1 and CDR2 from the germline V gene are SNHLY and FYNNEI. The CDR3 DNA sequence: TGTGCCAGCAGTAGGGACAGTAGCAATCAGCCCCAGCATTTT. It encodes CASSRDSSNQPQHF.

This clone was picked up a small number of times. The gene calls are TRBV28 and TRBJ1-1; TRBD1 matches 8 bases. The CDR3 extends over 15 amino acids. CDR1 is MDHEN and CDR2 is SYDVKM in the germline V gene. With 6 bases clipped from V and 1 base from J, the junction kept 7 bases outside the gene matches. The CDR3 is CASSPRGQGNTEAFF. The CDR3 nucleotides read TGTGCCAGCAGCCCCAGGGGGCAGGGGAACACTGAAGCTTTCTTT.

The chain carries TRBV11-3 and TRBJ2-1; D perhaps matches TRBD2 (5 bases). The V gene's germline CDR1 is SGHNT and CDR2 YENEEA. The CDR3 consists of 16 residues. Trimming left V 5 bases short and J 0 bases short, with 14 bases between. CDR3 DNA: TGTGCCAGCAGCCGTCTGGGAGTTAGCTCCTACAATGAGCAGTTCTTC. Protein: CASSRLGVSSYNEQFF. Drawing the rest from reference TRBV11-3 and TRBJ2-1, the complete variable domain is EAGVVQSPRYKIIEKKQPVAFWCNPISGHNTLYWYLQNLGQGPELLIRYENEEAVDDSQLPKDRFSAERLKGVDSTLKIQPAELGDSAVYLCASSRLGVSSYNEQFFGPGTRLTVL.

V and J are TRBV5-5 and TRBJ1-2; TRBD1 matches at 7 bases. V dropped 6 bases and J dropped 4; count of bases not matched to a gene: 12. This CDR3 is built from 15 residues. Germline V gene sequence: CDR1 SGHKS, CDR2 YYEKEE (reference sequence). The DNA for the CDR3 is TGTGCCAGCACCGGACAGGTTGCTTCTTCCTATGGCTACACCTTC. Translation: CASTGQVASSYGYTF.

The gene calls are TRBV10-3 and TRBJ1-5; 7 nucleotides align to TRBD1. Germline trimming cut 2 bases from V and 6 bases from J; bases unmatched to any gene: 7. CDR1 and CDR2 from the germline V gene are ENHRY and SYGVKD. CDR3 length equals 15 residues. The DNA for the CDR3 is TGTGCCATCAGTGAGGGAGAACAGGGGCCTCAGCCCCAGCATTTT. Translation gives CAISEGEQGPQPQHF.

This chain joins TRBV6-1 and TRBJ1-3; TRBD1 might be the D (6 bases). The V gene's germline CDR1 is MNHNS and CDR2 SASEGT. V lost 2 bases and J 2 bases, leaving 10 bases between the germline ends. This CDR3 region has 15 residues. The CDR3 DNA sequence: TGTGCCAGCAGTGAAATGGGGGCCGCTGGAAACACCATATATTTT. Protein product: CASSEMGAAGNTIYF.